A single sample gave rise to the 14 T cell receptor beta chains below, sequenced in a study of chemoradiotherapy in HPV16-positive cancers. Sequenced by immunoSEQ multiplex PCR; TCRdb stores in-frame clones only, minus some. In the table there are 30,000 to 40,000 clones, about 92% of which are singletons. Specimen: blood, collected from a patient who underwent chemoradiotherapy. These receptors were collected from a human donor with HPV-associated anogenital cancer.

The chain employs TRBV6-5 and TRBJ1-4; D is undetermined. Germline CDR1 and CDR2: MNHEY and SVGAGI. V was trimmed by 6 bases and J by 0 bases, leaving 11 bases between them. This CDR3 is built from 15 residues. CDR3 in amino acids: CASRVWGTTNEKLFF. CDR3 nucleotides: TGTGCCAGCAGAGTTTGGGGAACAACTAATGAAAAACTGTTTTTT.

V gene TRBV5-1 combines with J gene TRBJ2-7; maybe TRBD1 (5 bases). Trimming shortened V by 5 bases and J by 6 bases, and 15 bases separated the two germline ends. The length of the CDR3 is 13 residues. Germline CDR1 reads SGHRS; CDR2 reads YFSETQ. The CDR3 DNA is TGCGCCAGCAGTTCACAGGACACCTTCGAGCAGTACTTC. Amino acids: CASSSQDTFEQYF.

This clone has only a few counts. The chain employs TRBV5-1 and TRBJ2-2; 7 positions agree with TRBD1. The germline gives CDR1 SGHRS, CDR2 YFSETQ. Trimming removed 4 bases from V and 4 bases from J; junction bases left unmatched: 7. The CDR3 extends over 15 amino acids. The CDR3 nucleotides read TGCGCCAGCAGCCGACAGGGACACAGCACCGGGGAGCTGTTTTTT. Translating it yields CASSRQGHSTGELFF.

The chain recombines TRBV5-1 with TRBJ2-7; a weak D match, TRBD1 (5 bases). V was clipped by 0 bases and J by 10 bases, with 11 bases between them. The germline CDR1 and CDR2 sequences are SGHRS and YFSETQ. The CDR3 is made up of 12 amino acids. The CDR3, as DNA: TGCGCCAGCAGCTTGGAGGGGATGGAACAGTACTTC. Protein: CASSLEGMEQYF.

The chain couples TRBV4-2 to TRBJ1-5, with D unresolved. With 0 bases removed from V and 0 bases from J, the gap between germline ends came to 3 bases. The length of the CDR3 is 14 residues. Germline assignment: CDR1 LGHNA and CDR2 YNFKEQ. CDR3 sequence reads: CASSQEYSNQPQHF. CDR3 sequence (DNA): TGTGCCAGCAGCCAAGAGTATAGCAATCAGCCCCAGCATTTT.

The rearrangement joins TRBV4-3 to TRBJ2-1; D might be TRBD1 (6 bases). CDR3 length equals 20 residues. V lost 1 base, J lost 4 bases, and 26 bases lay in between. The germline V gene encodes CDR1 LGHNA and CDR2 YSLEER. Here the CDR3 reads CASSQVGARGNWGLYNEQFF. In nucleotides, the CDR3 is TGCGCCAGCAGCCAAGTCGGGGCTAGGGGGAACTGGGGGCTTTACAATGAGCAGTTCTTC.

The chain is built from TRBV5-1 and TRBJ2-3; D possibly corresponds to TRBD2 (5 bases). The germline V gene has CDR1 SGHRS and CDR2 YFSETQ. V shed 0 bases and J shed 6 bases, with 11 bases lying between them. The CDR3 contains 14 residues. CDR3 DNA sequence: TGCGCCAGCAGCTTGGCCTGGGGAGAGGATACGCAGTATTTT. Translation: CASSLAWGEDTQYF.

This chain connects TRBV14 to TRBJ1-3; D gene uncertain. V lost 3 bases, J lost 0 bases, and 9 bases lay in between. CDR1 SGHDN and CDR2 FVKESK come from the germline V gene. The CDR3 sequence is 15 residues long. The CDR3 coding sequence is TGTGCCAGCAGCCATCGGGCCAGCTCTGGAAACACCATATATTTT. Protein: CASSHRASSGNTIYF.

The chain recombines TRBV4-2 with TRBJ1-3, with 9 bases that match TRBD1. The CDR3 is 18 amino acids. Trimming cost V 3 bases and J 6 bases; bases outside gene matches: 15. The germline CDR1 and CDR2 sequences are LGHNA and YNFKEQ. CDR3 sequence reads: CASSQRVGTGSRENTIYF. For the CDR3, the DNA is TGTGCCAGCAGCCAGAGGGTTGGGACAGGGAGTAGGGAAAACACCATATATTTT.

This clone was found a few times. The CDR3 bases are TGTGCCAGCTCACCGGGGTCGACAGGGCAAAACATTCAGTACTTC. As protein: CASSPGSTGQNIQYF. The chain joins TRBV18 to TRBJ2-4; TRBD1 matches at 7 bases. The CDR3 covers 15 residues. Germline CDR1 KGHSH, CDR2 LQKENI. J lost 5 bases, V lost 3 bases, and 7 bases had no gene match.

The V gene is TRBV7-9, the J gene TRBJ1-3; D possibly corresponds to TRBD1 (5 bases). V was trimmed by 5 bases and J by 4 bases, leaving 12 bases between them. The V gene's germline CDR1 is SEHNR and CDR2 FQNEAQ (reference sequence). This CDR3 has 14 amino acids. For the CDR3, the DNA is TGTGCCAGCAGCATAACGGGGCAAGGAAACACCATATATTTT. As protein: CASSITGQGNTIYF. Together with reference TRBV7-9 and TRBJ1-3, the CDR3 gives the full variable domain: DTGVSQNPRHKITKRGQNVTFRCDPISEHNRLYWYRQTLGQGPEFLTYFQNEAQLEKSRLLSDRFSAERPKGSFSTLEIQRTEQGDSAMYLCASSITGQGNTIYFGEGSWLTVV.

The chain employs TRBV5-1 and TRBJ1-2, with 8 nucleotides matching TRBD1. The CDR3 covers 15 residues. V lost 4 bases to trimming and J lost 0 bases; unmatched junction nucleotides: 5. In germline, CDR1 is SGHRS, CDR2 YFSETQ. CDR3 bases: TGCGCCAGCAGCCCCGGGACAGGAACTAACTATGGCTACACCTTC. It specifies CASSPGTGTNYGYTF.

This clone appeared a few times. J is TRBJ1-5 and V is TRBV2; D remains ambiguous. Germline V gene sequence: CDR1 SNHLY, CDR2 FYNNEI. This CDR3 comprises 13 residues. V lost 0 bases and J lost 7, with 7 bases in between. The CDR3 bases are TGTGCCAGCAGTGAAGCGGTAACCCAGCCCCAGCATTTT. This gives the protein CASSEAVTQPQHF.

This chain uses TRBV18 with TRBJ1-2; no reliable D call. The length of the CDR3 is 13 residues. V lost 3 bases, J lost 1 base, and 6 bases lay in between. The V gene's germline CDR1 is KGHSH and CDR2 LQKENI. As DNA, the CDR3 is TGTGCCAGCTCACCCTCGGATAACTATGGCTACACCTTC. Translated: CASSPSDNYGYTF.